This T cell receptor (beta chain) was identified in a study of control samples from healthy donors and cancer patients. Sequenced by immunoSEQ multiplex PCR; TCRdb stores in-frame clones only, minus some. The sample carries roughly 170,000 clones, approximately 92% recorded once. The sample was blood. This TCR was recovered from a woman between 40 and 50 years old in good health.

CDR3 amino acids: CASGMDGELFF. The CDR3 DNA reads TGTGCCAGTGGGATGGACGGGGAGCTGTTTTTT. The chain has TRBV19 and TRBJ2-2; unclear D gene. CDR1 is LNHDA, CDR2 SQIVND, per germline (reference sequence). V lost 8 bases and J 7 bases, leaving 8 bases between the germline ends. This CDR3 region has 11 residues.